Each of the 20 T cell receptor beta chains below was sequenced from the same sample in a study of beta chain features in type 1 diabetes. Expressed TCRB transcripts got sequenced, as all isolated RNA was reverse transcribed. TCRdb keeps only in-frame clones here, not all; method: immunoSEQ multiplex PCR. The table includes 350,000 to 400,000 clones, more than 12% detected once. The sample comprised naive CD4+ T cells from blood. The receptor set was obtained from a woman aged 18-30 years in good health.

This clone was found a few times. The J gene is TRBJ2-7, the V gene TRBV2; D might be TRBD2 (6 bases). Germline CDR1 SNHLY, CDR2 FYNNEI. CDR3 length: 15 residues. The V and J ends lost 7 bases and 4 bases respectively, with 20 bases between them. This chain's CDR3 is CASKTWGESIYEQYF. For the CDR3, the DNA is TGTGCCAGCAAGACTTGGGGGGAATCAATTTACGAGCAGTACTTC.

This clone was recorded a few times. The J gene is TRBJ2-5, the V gene TRBV29-1; 7 nucleotides agree with TRBD1. Per germline, CDR1 SQVTM and CDR2 ANQGSEA. The CDR3 contains 14 residues. V lost 5 bases, J lost 1 base, and 7 bases stayed unmatched. Here the CDR3 reads CSVTNRGSQETQYF. The CDR3, as DNA: TGCAGCGTTACCAACAGGGGATCCCAAGAGACCCAGTACTTC.

With respect to this clone: Additional DNA sequences in this sample encode the identical CDR3. The chain has TRBV7-2 and TRBJ1-5, with D possibly TRBD1 on 6 matching bases. V lost 5 bases and J 2 bases, leaving 7 bases between the germline ends. CDR3 size: 13 residues. Germline CDR1 reads SGHTA; CDR2 reads FQGNSA. Here the CDR3 reads CASSRQGNQPQHF. CDR3 DNA sequence: TGTGCCAGCAGCAGACAGGGCAATCAGCCCCAGCATTTT.

This clone has just a few counts. V gene TRBV25-1 combines with J gene TRBJ2-1; D not resolved. The CDR3 covers 11 residues. Germline V gene sequence: CDR1 MGHDK, CDR2 SYGVNS. The V end was cut by 0 bases, the J end by 8 bases, with 2 bases between. The CDR3 region has the DNA TGTGCCAGCAGTGAATACTATGAGCAGTTCTTC. This encodes CASSEYYEQFF.

This clone was seen a handful of times. The chain has TRBV29-1 and TRBJ1-4; D unresolved. CDR1 SQVTM and CDR2 ANQGSEA come from the germline V gene. The CDR3 runs to 12 residues. Trimming stripped 4 bases from V and 8 bases from J, with 11 bases between. CDR3 residues: CSVGTIGEKLFF. DNA of the CDR3: TGCAGCGTTGGAACCATCGGGGAAAAACTGTTTTTT.

V and J are TRBV5-1 and TRBJ2-5; perhaps TRBD1 as D (5 bases). V dropped 4 bases and J dropped 8 bases, with 24 bases sitting between them. The CDR3 extends over 16 amino acids. CDR1 is SGHRS and CDR2 is YFSETQ in the germline V gene. The CDR3 nucleotides read TGCGCCAGCAGCACCCTCGACAGCAGGGTGAGGAGTACCCAGTACTTC. It specifies CASSTLDSRVRSTQYF.

This clone has a handful of counts. The rearrangement uses TRBV20-1 and TRBJ2-7; the D gene is possibly TRBD2 (5 bases). The CDR3 contains 11 residues. Trimming pared 6 bases from V and 5 bases from J, leaving 11 bases between. Germline loops: CDR1 DFQATT, CDR2 SNEGSKA (reference sequence). The CDR3 nucleotides read TGCAGTGCCTTGAGGGCTGACGAGCAGTACTTC. Residues: CSALRADEQYF.

The gene calls are TRBV11-1 and TRBJ2-1, with TRBD2 identical over 11 bases. V shed 5 bases and J 5 bases; nucleotides not matched to a gene: 5. This CDR3 is 15 amino acids long. Germline CDR1 reads SGHAT; CDR2 reads FQDESV (reference sequence). CDR3 region: CASSLGLAVHNEQFF. The CDR3 coding sequence is TGTGCCAGCAGCCTGGGACTAGCGGTTCACAATGAGCAGTTCTTC.

This chain connects TRBV18 to TRBJ2-5, with 7 bases that match TRBD1. Trimming at V came to 2 bases and at J to 4 bases, leaving 4 bases not matched to a gene. CDR3 length: 14 residues. Looked up from germline, CDR1 is KGHSH and CDR2 is LQKENI. The chain's CDR3 is CASSPNRGRETQYF. DNA of the CDR3: TGTGCCAGCTCACCAAACAGGGGTCGAGAGACCCAGTACTTC.

The chain uses TRBV11-2 and TRBJ2-2; no clear D. This CDR3 has 11 amino acids. The germline V gene encodes CDR1 SGHAT and CDR2 FQNNGV. The V end lost 10 bases, the J end lost 5 bases, and 8 bases lay between the germline ends. CDR3 DNA: TGTGCCACCACTTGGACCGGGGAGCTGTTTTTT. Translating gives CATTWTGELFF.

This chain links TRBV30 with TRBJ2-6; no firm D call. The V and J ends lost 4 bases and 3 bases respectively, with 7 bases between them. This CDR3 has 13 residues. Germline V lookup: CDR1 GTSNPN, CDR2 SVGIG (reference sequence). The CDR3 protein is CAWKRGGANVLTF. CDR3 coding DNA: TGTGCCTGGAAACGAGGTGGGGCCAACGTCCTGACTTTC.

This clone was seen more than once but under ten times. The chain carries TRBV2 and TRBJ2-7; D possibly corresponds to TRBD1 (6 bases). Germline V gene sequence: CDR1 SNHLY, CDR2 FYNNEI. There are 13 residues in the CDR3. V was cut by 4 bases and J by 1 base, with 8 bases left in between. The chain's CDR3 is CASSAGTSYEQYF. CDR3 DNA sequence: TGTGCCAGCAGTGCCGGGACATCCTACGAGCAGTACTTC.

This clone was detected only a few times. The rearrangement links TRBV28 to TRBJ2-7, with D possibly matching TRBD1 (7 bases). Trimming took off 6 bases at V and 0 bases at J, with 15 bases between the two ends. The CDR3 totals 15 residues. Germline lookup yields CDR1 MDHEN and CDR2 SYDVKM. The chain's CDR3 is CASRPAGQRSYEQYF. CDR3 DNA sequence: TGTGCCAGCAGGCCCGCGGGACAGCGCTCCTACGAGCAGTACTTC.

The chain carries TRBV7-9 and TRBJ1-5; D gene uncertain. The CDR3 length is 16 residues. Germline values: CDR1 SEHNR, CDR2 FQNEAQ (reference sequence). Trimming stripped 0 bases from V and 1 base from J, with 10 bases between. The CDR3 sequence is CASSLARAGSNQPQHF. The DNA for the CDR3 is TGTGCCAGCAGCTTAGCGAGGGCGGGGAGCAATCAGCCCCAGCATTTT.

This clone was seen more than once but under ten times. This rearrangement joins TRBV4-2 to TRBJ2-7, with TRBD1 as a possible D gene (5 bases). Germline CDR1 and CDR2: LGHNA and YNFKEQ. V was shortened by 0 bases and J by 3 bases, with 6 bases between the two germline ends. The CDR3 extends over 13 amino acids. The CDR3 DNA reads TGTGCCAGCAGCCAAGATCAGGGCTACGAGCAGTACTTC. This sequence encodes CASSQDQGYEQYF.

This chain connects TRBV5-1 to TRBJ2-6; possibly TRBD2 for D (6 bases). Germline CDR1 is SGHRS and CDR2 is YFSETQ. This CDR3 is 17 amino acids long. The ends were cut back, 0 bases at V and 0 bases at J, with 10 bases in the middle. The CDR3 loop is CASSLDAGYSGANVLTF. The CDR3 coding sequence is TGCGCCAGCAGCTTGGATGCGGGATACTCTGGGGCCAACGTCCTGACTTTC.

The chain combines TRBV18 with TRBJ2-1, with D maybe TRBD2 (5 bases). Trimming shortened V by 5 bases and J by 10 bases, and 15 bases separated the two germline ends. The CDR3 totals 13 residues. Germline CDR1 reads KGHSH; CDR2 reads LQKENI. The CDR3 nucleotides read TGTGCCAGCTCAGTTGGGAGCTTAAGAGAGCAGTTCTTC. Its protein product is CASSVGSLREQFF.

This clone was picked up a small number of times. This chain connects TRBV7-9 to TRBJ2-5; 10 nucleotides match TRBD1. Trimming took 6 bases from V and 5 from J; bases not matched to a gene: 9. The CDR3 extends over 15 amino acids. Germline V lookup: CDR1 SEHNR, CDR2 FQNEAQ (reference sequence). The CDR3 DNA reads TGTGCCAGCAGACCGACAGGGGGCGTTTACGAGACCCAGTACTTC. Translating it yields CASRPTGGVYETQYF.

V is TRBV7-9 and J is TRBJ1-5, with 8 bases identical to TRBD1. This CDR3 is 17 amino acids long. CDR1 and CDR2 (germline): SEHNR, FQNEAQ (reference sequence). J lost 5 bases, V lost 2 bases, and 11 bases had no gene match. For the CDR3, the DNA is TGTGCCAGCAGCTTATTCGGGTCCACCAGGGGGCATCAGCCCCAGCATTTT. Protein product: CASSLFGSTRGHQPQHF.

This clone turned up a few times. The CDR3 here is CASSRGTAAYEQYF. The CDR3 bases are TGTGCCAGCAGCCGCGGGACAGCAGCCTACGAGCAGTACTTC. This chain links TRBV11-2 with TRBJ2-7; D is perhaps TRBD1 (7 bases). The germline CDR1 and CDR2 sequences are SGHAT and FQNNGV. The CDR3 has 14 residues. V dropped 5 bases and J dropped 2 bases, with 13 bases sitting between them.